Here is one T cell receptor beta chain with its context. This record comes from a study of T cell changes during pregnancy in multiple sclerosis. The table came from immunoSEQ multiplex PCR; TCRdb's copy has only in-frame clones and leaves some out. Here the sample spans 45,000 to 65,000 clones, around nine tenths being singletons. The clonotype was recovered from a female donor with multiple sclerosis, enrolled in a pregnancy study. This sample comprised CD4+ T cells from peripheral blood mononuclear cells, obtained in the second trimester of pregnancy.

The CDR3 region has the DNA TGTGCCAGCAGCTTTCACGCCAGGCTTACAAACGAGCAGTACTTC. Its protein is CASSFHARLTNEQYF. The chain links TRBV5-5 to TRBJ2-7; D unclear. The CDR3 totals 15 residues. Trimming removed 2 bases from V and 5 bases from J, with 17 bases in between. Looked up from germline, CDR1 is SGHKS and CDR2 is YYEKEE (reference sequence).